This T cell receptor beta chain was captured in a study of T cells after yellow fever vaccination. TCRdb re-called the 5' RACE reads with MiXCR, one entry per CDR3 protein. This sample yields around 300,000 distinct CDR3 sequences, of which about 4.5% are seen a single time; roughly 21% belongs to the top ten. Germline V CDR1 and CDR2: SGDLS, YYNGEE. The length of the CDR3 is 18 residues. V trimming: 4 bases; J trimming: 0 bases; junction bases outside the gene matches: 9. This clonotype has only a few counts. The TCR was taken from a man aged 18 to 29 who received the YFV17D yellow fever vaccine. This chain links TRBV9 with TRBJ2-3; 12 bases line up with TRBD1. Sequenced here: PBMCs, sampled 15 days after the yellow fever booster vaccination. As DNA, the CDR3 is TGTGCCAGCAGCAAAGGAATGGGACAGGGGGCGAGCACAGATACGCAGTATTTT. It yields the protein CASSKGMGQGASTDTQYF.